This note documents a single TCR beta chain sequence. The source of the sample is a study of blood T cell repertoires in COVID-19. As for the study in general: COVID-19 samples collected from the United States, Italy and Spain covered acute and convalescent phases.

V trimming: 1 base; J trimming: 4 bases; junction bases outside the gene matches: 6. The CDR3 contains 15 residues. The germline gives CDR1 MGHRA, CDR2 YSYEKL. Some clones are missing from TCRdb's copy, which holds only in-frame ones; the method was immunoSEQ multiplex PCR. The repertoire holds 95,000 to 100,000 clones, less than 85% seen once, with approximately 24% in the top ten. The chain uses TRBV4-1 and TRBJ2-5; the match to TRBD1 covers 7 bases. Sequencing used peripheral blood. The sequence was obtained from a human donor in a cohort sampled during active COVID-19. The CDR3 sequence is CASSQARGPGETQYF. CDR3 nucleotides: TGCGCCAGCAGCCAAGCGAGGGGGCCGGGAGAGACCCAGTACTTC.